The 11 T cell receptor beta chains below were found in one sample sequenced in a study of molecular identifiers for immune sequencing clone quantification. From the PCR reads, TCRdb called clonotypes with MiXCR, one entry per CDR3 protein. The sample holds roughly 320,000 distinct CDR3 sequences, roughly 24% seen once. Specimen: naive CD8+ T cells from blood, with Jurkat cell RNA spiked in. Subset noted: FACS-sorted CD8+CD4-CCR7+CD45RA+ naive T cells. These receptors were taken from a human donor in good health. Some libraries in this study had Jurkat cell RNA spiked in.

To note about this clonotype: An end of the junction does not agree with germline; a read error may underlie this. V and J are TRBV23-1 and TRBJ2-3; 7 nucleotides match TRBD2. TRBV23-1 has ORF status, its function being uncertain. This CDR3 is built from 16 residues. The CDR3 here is CANIRGESSGTGTQYF. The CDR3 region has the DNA TGCGCCAACATCCGGGGGGAGTCTAGCGGCACAGGTACGCAGTATTTT.

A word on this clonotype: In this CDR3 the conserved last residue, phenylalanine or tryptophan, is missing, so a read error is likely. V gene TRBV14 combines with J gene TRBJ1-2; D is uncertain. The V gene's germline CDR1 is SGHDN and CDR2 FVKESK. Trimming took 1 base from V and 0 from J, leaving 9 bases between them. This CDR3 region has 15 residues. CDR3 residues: CASSQAQLTNYGYTS. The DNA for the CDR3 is TGTGCCAGCAGCCAAGCACAACTTACTAACTATGGCTACACCTCC.

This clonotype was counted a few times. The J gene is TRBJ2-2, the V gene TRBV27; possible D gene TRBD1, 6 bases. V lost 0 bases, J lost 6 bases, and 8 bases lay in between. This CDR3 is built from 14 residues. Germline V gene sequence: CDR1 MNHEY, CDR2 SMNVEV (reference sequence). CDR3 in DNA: TGTGCCAGCAGTTTATCGCGACAGGCCGGGGAGCTGTTTTTT. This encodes CASSLSRQAGELFF.

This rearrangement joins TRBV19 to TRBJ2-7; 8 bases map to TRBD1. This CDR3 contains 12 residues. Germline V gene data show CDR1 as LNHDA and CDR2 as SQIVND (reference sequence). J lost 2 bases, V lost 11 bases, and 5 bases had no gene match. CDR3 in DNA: TGTGCCTCGGCAGGGGGCGCCTACGAGCAGTACTTC. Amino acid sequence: CASAGGAYEQYF.

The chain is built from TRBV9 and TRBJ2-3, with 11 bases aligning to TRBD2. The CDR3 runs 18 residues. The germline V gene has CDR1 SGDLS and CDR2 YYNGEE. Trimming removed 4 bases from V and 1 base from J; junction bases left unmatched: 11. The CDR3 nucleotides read TGTGCCAGCAGCACAGCTGGCACTAGCGGGGGTCGCACAGATACGCAGTATTTT. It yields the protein CASSTAGTSGGRTDTQYF.

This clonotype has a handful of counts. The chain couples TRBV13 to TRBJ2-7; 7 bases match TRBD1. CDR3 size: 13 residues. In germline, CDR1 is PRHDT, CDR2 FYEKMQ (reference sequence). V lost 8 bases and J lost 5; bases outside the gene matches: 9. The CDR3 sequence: CASLGQGDHEQYF. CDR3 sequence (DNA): TGTGCCAGCCTGGGGCAGGGGGACCACGAGCAGTACTTC.

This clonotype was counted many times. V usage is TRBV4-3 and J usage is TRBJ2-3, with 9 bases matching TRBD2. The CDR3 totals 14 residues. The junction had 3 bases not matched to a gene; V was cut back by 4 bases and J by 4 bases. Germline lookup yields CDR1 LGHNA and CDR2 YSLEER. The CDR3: CASSPGTSSDTQYF. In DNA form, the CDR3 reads TGCGCCAGCAGCCCCGGGACTAGCTCAGATACGCAGTATTTT.

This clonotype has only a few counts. The CDR3 loop reads CASRGGEGDTQYF. CDR3 sequence (DNA): TGTGCCTCCCGCGGGGGGGAGGGAGATACGCAGTATTTT. The V call is TRBV12-3 or TRBV12-4, the J call TRBJ2-3, with 9 nucleotides matching TRBD2. This CDR3 is 13 amino acids long. The junction had 8 bases not matched to a gene; V was cut back by 11 bases and J by 5 bases.

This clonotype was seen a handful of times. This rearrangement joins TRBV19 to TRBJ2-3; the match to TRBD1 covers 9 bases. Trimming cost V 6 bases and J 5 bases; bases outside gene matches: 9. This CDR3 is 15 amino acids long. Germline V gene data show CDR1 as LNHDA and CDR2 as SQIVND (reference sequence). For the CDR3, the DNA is TGTGCCAGTAGGAAACAGGGGGCGGCGGTAGATACGCAGTATTTT. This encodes CASRKQGAAVDTQYF.

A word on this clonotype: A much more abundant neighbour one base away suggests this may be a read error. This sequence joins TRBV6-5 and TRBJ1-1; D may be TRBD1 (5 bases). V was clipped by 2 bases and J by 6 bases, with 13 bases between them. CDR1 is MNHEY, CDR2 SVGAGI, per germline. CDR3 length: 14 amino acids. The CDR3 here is CASSYGGGGAEAFF. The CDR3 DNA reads TGTGCCAGCAGTTACGGGGGGGGAGGCGCTGAAGCTTTCTTT.

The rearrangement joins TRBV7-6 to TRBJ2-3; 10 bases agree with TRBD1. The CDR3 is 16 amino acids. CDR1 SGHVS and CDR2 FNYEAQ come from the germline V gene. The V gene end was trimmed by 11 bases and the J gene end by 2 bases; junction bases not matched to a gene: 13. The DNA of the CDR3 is TGTGCCGGCAAGGCCGGGACAGGGGATCCCACAGATACGCAGTATTTT. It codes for CAGKAGTGDPTDTQYF. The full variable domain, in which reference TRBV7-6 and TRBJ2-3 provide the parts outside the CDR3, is GAGVSQSPRYKVTKRGQDVALRCDPISGHVSLYWYRQALGQGPEFLTYFNYEAQQDKSGLPNDRFSAERPEGSISTLTIQRTEQRDSAMYRCAGKAGTGDPTDTQYFGPGTRLTVL.